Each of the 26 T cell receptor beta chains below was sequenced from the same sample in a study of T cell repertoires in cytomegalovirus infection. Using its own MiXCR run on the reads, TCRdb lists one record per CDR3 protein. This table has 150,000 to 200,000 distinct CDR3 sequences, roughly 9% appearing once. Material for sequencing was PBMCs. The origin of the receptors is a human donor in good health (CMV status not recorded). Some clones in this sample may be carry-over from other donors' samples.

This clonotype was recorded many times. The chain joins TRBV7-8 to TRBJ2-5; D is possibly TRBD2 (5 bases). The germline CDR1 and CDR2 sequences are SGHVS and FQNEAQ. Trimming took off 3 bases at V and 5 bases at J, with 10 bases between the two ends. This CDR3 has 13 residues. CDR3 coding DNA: TGTGCCAGCAGCTTCTTACTAGAGGAGACCCAGTACTTC. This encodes CASSFLLEETQYF.

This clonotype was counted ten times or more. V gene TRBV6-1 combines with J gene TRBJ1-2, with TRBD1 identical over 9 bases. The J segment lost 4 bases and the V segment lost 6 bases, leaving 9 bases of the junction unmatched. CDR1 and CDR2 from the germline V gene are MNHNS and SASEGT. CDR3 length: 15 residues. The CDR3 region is CASRPTGGGGYGYTF. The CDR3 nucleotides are TGTGCCAGCAGACCTACAGGGGGCGGCGGCTATGGCTACACCTTC.

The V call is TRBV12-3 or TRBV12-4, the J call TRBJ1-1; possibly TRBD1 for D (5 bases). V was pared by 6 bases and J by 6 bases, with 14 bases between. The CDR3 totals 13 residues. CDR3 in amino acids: CASSPGGVAEAFF. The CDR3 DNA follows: TGTGCCAGCAGCCCTGGGGGGGTCGCTGAAGCTTTCTTT.

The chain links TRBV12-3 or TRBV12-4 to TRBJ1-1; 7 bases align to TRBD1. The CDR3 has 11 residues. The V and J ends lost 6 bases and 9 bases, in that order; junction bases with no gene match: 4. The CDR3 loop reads CASSSTGQAFF. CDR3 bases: TGTGCCAGCAGCTCGACAGGGCAAGCTTTCTTT.

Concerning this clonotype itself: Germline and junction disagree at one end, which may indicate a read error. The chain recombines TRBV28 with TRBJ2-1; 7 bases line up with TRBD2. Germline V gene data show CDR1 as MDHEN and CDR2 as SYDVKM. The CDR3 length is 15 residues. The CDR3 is CASGFGTGGYNEQFF. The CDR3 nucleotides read TGTGCCAGCGGTTTTGGAACGGGAGGCTATAATGAGCAGTTCTTC.

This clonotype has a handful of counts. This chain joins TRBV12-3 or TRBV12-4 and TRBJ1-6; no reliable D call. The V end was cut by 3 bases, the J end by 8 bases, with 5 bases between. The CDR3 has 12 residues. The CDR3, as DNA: TGTGCCAGCAGTTTCTCCGATTCACCCCTCCACTTT. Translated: CASSFSDSPLHF.

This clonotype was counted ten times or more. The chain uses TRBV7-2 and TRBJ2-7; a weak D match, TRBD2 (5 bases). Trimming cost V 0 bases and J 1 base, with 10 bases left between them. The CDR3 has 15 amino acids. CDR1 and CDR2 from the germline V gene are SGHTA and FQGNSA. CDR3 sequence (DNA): TGTGCCAGCAGCTTAGCGGCTAGCCTTTCCTACGAGCAGTACTTC. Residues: CASSLAASLSYEQYF. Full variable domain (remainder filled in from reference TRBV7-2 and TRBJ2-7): GAGVSQSPSNKVTEKGKDVELRCDPISGHTALYWYRQSLGQGLEFLIYFQGNSAPDKSGLPSDRFSAERTGGSVSTLTIQRTQQEDSAVYLCASSLAASLSYEQYFGPGTRLTVT.

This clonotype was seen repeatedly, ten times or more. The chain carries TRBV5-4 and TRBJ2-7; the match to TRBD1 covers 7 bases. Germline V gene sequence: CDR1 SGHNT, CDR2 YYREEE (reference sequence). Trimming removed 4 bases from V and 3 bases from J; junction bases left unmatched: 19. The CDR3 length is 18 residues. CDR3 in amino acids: CASSPGARQGVRIYEQYF. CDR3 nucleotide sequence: TGTGCCAGCAGCCCCGGAGCTCGGCAGGGGGTTCGGATCTACGAGCAGTACTTC.

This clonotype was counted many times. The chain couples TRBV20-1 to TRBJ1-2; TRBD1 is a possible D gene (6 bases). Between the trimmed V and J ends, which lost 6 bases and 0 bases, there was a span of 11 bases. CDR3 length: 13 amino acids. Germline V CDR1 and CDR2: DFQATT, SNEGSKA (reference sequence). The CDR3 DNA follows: TGCAGTGCCCGACAGGATACTAACTATGGCTACACCTTC. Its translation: CSARQDTNYGYTF.

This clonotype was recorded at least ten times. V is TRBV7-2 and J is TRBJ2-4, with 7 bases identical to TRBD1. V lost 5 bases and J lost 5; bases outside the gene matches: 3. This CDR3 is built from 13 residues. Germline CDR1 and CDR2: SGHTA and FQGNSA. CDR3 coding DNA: TGTGCCAGCAGCGTCGGGACAGAAAACATTCAGTACTTC. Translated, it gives CASSVGTENIQYF. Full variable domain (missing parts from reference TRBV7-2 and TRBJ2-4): GAGVSQSPSNKVTEKGKDVELRCDPISGHTALYWYRQSLGQGLEFLIYFQGNSAPDKSGLPSDRFSAERTGGSVSTLTIQRTQQEDSAVYLCASSVGTENIQYFGAGTRLSVL.

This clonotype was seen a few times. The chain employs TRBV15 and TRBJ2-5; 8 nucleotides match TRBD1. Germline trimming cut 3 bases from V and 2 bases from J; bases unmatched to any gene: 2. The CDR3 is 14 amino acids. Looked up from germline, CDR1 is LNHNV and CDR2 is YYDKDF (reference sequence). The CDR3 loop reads CATSRDREQETQYF. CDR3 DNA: TGTGCCACCAGCAGGGACAGGGAACAAGAGACCCAGTACTTC. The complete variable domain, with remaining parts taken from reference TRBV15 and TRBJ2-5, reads DAMVIQNPRYQVTQFGKPVTLSCSQTLNHNVMYWYQQKSSQAPKLLFHYYDKDFNNEADTPDNFQSRRPNTSFCFLDIRSPGLGDTAMYLCATSRDREQETQYFGPGTRLLVL.

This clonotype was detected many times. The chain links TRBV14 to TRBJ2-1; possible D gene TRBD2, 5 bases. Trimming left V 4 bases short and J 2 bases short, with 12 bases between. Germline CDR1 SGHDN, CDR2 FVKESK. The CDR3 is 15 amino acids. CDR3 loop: CASSPLDGAYNEQFF. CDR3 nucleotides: TGTGCCAGCAGCCCGCTTGACGGGGCCTACAATGAGCAGTTCTTC. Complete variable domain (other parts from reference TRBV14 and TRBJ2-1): EAGVTQFPSHSVIEKGQTVTLRCDPISGHDNLYWYRRVMGKEIKFLLHFVKESKQDESGMPNNRFLAERTGGTYSTLKVQPAELEDSGVYFCASSPLDGAYNEQFFGPGTRLTVL.

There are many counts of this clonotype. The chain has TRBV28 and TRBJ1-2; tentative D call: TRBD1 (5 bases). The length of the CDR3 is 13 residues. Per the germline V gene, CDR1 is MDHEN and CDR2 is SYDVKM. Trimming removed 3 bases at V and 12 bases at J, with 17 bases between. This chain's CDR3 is CASSFRGLPHHTF. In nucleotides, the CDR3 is TGTGCCAGCAGTTTTCGGGGACTCCCGCATCACACCTTC.

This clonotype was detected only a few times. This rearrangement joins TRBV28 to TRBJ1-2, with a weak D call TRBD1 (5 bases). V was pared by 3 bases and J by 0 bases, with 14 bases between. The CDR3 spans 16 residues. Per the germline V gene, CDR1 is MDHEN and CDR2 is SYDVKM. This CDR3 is CASSFAGTQTNYGYTF. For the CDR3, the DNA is TGTGCCAGCAGTTTTGCTGGGACGCAGACTAACTATGGCTACACCTTC.

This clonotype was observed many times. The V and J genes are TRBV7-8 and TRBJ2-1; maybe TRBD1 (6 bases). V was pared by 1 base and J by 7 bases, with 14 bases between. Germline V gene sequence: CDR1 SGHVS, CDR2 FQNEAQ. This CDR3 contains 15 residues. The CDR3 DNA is TGTGCCAGCAGCTTAGTTAGTAACAGGGCAAATGAGCAGTTCTTC. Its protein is CASSLVSNRANEQFF.

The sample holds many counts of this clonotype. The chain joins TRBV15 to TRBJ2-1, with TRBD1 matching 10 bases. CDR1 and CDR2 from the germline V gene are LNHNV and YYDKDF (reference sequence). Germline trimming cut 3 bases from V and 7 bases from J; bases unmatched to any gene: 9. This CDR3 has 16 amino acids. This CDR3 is CATSRAPGQGINEQFF. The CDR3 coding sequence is TGTGCCACCAGCAGGGCTCCGGGACAGGGGATAAATGAGCAGTTCTTC.

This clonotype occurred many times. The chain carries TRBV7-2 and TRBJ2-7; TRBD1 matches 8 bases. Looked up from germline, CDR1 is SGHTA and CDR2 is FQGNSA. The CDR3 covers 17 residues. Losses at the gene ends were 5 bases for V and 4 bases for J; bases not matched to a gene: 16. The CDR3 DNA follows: TGTGCCAGCAGCCCCCGGACAGGGACCGTATCCCTTTACGAGCAGTACTTC. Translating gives CASSPRTGTVSLYEQYF.

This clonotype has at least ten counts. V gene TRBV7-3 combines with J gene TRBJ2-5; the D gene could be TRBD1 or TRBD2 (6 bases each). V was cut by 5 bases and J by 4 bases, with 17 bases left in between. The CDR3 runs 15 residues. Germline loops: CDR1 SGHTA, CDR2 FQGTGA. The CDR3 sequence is CASSEGGRQRETQYF. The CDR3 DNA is TGTGCCAGCAGCGAGGGGGGTCGACAGCGAGAGACCCAGTACTTC.

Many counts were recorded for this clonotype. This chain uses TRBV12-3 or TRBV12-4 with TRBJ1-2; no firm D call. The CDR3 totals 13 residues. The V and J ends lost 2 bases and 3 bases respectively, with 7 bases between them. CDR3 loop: CASSLSQDYGYTF. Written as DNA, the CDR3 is TGTGCCAGCAGTTTATCCCAGGACTATGGCTACACCTTC.

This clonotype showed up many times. In DNA, the CDR3 is TGTGCCACTGATCGACTAGGGGACAGCGAGCAGTACTTC. Protein product: CATDRLGDSEQYF. The chain joins TRBV11-2 to TRBJ2-7; D is perhaps TRBD1 (7 bases). Looked up from germline, CDR1 is SGHAT and CDR2 is FQNNGV. Trimming took 10 bases from V and 6 from J, leaving 19 bases between them. The CDR3 has 13 residues.

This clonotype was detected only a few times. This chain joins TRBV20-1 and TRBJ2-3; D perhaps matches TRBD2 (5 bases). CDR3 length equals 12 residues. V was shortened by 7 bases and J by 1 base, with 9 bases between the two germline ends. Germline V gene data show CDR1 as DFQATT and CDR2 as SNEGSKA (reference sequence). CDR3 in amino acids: CSGAGGTDTQYF. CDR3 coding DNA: TGCAGTGGGGCGGGTGGCACAGATACGCAGTATTTT.

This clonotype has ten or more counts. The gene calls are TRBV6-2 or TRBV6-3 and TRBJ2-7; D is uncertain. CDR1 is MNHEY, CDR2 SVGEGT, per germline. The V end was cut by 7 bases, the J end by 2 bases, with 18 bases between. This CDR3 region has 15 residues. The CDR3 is CASKERQTVTYEQYF. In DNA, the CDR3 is TGTGCCAGCAAGGAGAGGCAAACCGTTACCTACGAGCAGTACTTC.

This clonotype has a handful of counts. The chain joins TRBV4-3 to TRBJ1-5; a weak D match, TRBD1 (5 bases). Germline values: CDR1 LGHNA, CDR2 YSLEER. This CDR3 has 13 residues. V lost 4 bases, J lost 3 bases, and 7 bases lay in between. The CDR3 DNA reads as TGCGCCAGCAGCCGGGGGTACAATCAGCCCCAGCATTTT. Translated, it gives CASSRGYNQPQHF.

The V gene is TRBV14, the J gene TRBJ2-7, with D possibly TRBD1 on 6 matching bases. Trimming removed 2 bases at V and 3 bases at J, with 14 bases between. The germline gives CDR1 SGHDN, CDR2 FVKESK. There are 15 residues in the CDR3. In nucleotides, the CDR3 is TGTGCCAGCAGCCAATATCAGGGACATGTCTACGAGCAGTACTTC. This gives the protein CASSQYQGHVYEQYF.

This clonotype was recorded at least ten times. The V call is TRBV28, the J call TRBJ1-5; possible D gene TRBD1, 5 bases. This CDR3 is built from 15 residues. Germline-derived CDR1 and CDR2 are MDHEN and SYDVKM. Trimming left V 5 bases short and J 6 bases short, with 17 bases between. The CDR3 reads CASSPTGLATQPQHF. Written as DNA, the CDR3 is TGTGCCAGCAGTCCCACGGGGCTGGCAACTCAGCCCCAGCATTTT.

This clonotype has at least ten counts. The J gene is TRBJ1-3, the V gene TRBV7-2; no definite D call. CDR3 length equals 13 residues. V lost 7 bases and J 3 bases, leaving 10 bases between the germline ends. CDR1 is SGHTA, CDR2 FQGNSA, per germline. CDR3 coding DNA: TGTGCCAGCACGCGATCCTATGGAAACACCATATATTTT. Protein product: CASTRSYGNTIYF.